This T cell receptor beta chain stems from a study of T-cell reconstitution after alpha-beta-depleted transplantation in children. TCRbeta library preparation incorporated unique molecular identifiers. TCRdb itself ran the PCR reads through MiXCR, one entry per CDR3 protein. Of 440,000 or so distinct CDR3 sequences listed, 9.5% to 13% are singletons. The specimen comprised PBMCs from the stem cell graft donor, sampled from the stem cell graft. The receptor was isolated from a human donor who donated a stem cell graft to a child with acute myeloid leukemia.

The CDR3 spells CASSYSYQPQHF. The DNA for the CDR3 is TGTGCCAGCAGTTACTCTTATCAGCCCCAGCATTTT. The gene calls are TRBV6-2 or TRBV6-3 and TRBJ1-5; no clear D. Per the germline V gene, CDR1 is MNHEY and CDR2 is SVGEGT. This CDR3 is 12 amino acids long. Trimming removed 0 bases at V and 5 bases at J, with 2 bases between.